Listed here are 21 T cell receptor beta chains from one sample, sequenced in a study of T cell repertoires in cytomegalovirus infection. From the reads, TCRdb called clonotypes with MiXCR, one entry per CDR3 protein. This table has 450,000 to 600,000 distinct CDR3 sequences, 25% to 35% appearing once. What these receptors recognize is not known. Sequencing was performed on cultured PBMCs, taken from culture after CMV antigen stimulation. Receptors were obtained from a human donor in good health (CMV status not recorded). Some clones in this sample may be carry-over from other donors' samples.

As DNA, the CDR3 is TGTGCCAGTAGTATGGGCGGGACTAGCGGGAGCTACGAGCAGTACGTC. It encodes CASSMGGTSGSYEQYV. The chain carries TRBV19 and TRBJ2-7; 14 nucleotides line up with TRBD2. This CDR3 spans 16 amino acids. CDR1 LNHDA and CDR2 SQIVND come from the germline V gene (reference sequence). V shed 3 bases and J 3 bases; nucleotides not matched to a gene: 4.

The rearrangement uses TRBV6-5 and TRBJ2-3, with D perhaps matching TRBD1 (5 bases). Germline V CDR1 and CDR2: MNHEY, SVGAGI. CDR3 size: 16 residues. Trimming took off 0 bases at V and 3 bases at J, with 13 bases between the two ends. CDR3 in amino acids: CASSYSIGTGTDTQYF. The CDR3 region has the DNA TGTGCCAGCAGTTACTCGATCGGTACAGGTACAGATACGCAGTATTTT.

On this clonotype: Germline and junction disagree at one end, which may indicate a read error. The rearrangement uses TRBV2 and TRBJ2-1; TRBD2 is a possible D gene (6 bases). There are 12 residues in the CDR3. Looked up from germline, CDR1 is SNHLY and CDR2 is FYNNEI. The CDR3 loop is CASSEGQAGILF. The DNA for the CDR3 is TGTGCCAGCAGTGAAGGGCAGGCGGGGATACTCTTC.

The rearrangement links TRBV6-2 or TRBV6-3 to TRBJ1-5; D uncertain. From germline, CDR1 is MNHEY and CDR2 SVGEGT. The CDR3 runs 15 residues. The V and J ends lost 3 bases and 0 bases respectively, with 9 bases between them. The CDR3 coding sequence is TGTGCCAGCAGTTATTCCGGGTATAGCAATCAGCCCCAGCATTTT. Encoded protein: CASSYSGYSNQPQHF.

The J gene is TRBJ1-1, the V gene TRBV7-4; D is unresolved. V shed 8 bases and J shed 6 bases, with 13 bases lying between them. Germline CDR1 is SGHVT and CDR2 is SQSDAQ. This CDR3 is built from 12 residues. CDR3 coding DNA: TGTGCCAGCTGGTTGAGTACAGCTGAAGCTTTCTTT. This gives the protein CASWLSTAEAFF. The entire variable domain, with the rest obtained from reference TRBV7-4 and TRBJ1-1, is as follows: GAGVSQSPRYKVAKRGRDVALRCDSISGHVTLYWYRQTLGQGSEVLTYSQSDAQRDKSGRPSGRFSAERPERSVSTLKIQRTEQGDSAVYLCASWLSTAEAFFGQGTRLTVV.

This clonotype has only one observation. The chain combines TRBV27 with TRBJ2-1, with D unclear. Trimming cost V 2 bases and J 0 bases, with 8 bases left between them. The CDR3 contains 15 residues. Germline V gene lookup returns CDR1 MNHEY and CDR2 SMNVEV (reference sequence). The CDR3 DNA sequence: TGTGCCAGCAGTTTAGAGCTATTCTCCTACAATGAGCAGTTCTTC. Its translation: CASSLELFSYNEQFF.

The V and J genes are TRBV5-1 and TRBJ1-1, with a weak D call TRBD1 (5 bases). V was trimmed by 4 bases and J by 0 bases, leaving 13 bases between them. CDR1 is SGHRS, CDR2 YFSETQ, per germline. This CDR3 is built from 15 residues. The CDR3: CASSPGDGLNTEAFF. The CDR3 DNA reads TGCGCCAGCAGCCCGGGGGACGGCCTGAACACTGAAGCTTTCTTT.

The chain uses TRBV6-1 and TRBJ2-7, with 10 bases aligning to TRBD1. The CDR3 is 15 amino acids. V was clipped by 1 base and J by 3 bases; unmatched bases: 3. Looked up from germline, CDR1 is MNHNS and CDR2 is SASEGT. DNA of the CDR3: TGTGCCAGCAGTGAAGGGACAGGGGGTAACTACGAGCAGTACGTC. It specifies CASSEGTGGNYEQYV.

J is TRBJ2-7 and V is TRBV6-2 or TRBV6-3; the D is unclear. The CDR3 covers 14 residues. Trimming left V 0 bases short and J 2 bases short, with 8 bases between. CDR1 and CDR2 from the germline V gene are MNHEY and SVGEGT. The CDR3 DNA sequence: TGTGCCAGCAGTTACTCGAGACTTACCTACGAGCAGTACTTC. Protein: CASSYSRLTYEQYF.

This chain joins TRBV12-3 or TRBV12-4 and TRBJ1-6; a possible D gene is TRBD1 (5 bases). This CDR3 contains 16 residues. The germline V and J ends were trimmed by 5 bases and 9 bases, with 20 bases remaining between them. This chain's CDR3 is CASSPARGPWGSPLHF. The DNA of the CDR3 is TGTGCCAGCAGTCCTGCAAGGGGTCCCTGGGGTTCACCCCTCCACTTT.

This clonotype has just a few counts. The rearrangement joins TRBV29-1 to TRBJ2-4; D is ambiguous. This CDR3 is built from 12 residues. Trimming took off 6 bases at V and 0 bases at J, with 6 bases between the two ends. The germline gives CDR1 SQVTM, CDR2 ANQGSEA. In DNA, the CDR3 is TGCAGCGTCCGGCCAGCCAAAAACATTCAGTACTTC. The encoded protein is CSVRPAKNIQYF.

The chain recombines TRBV5-1 with TRBJ2-3, with D possibly being TRBD1 or TRBD2 (5 bases each). Germline CDR1 SGHRS, CDR2 YFSETQ. This CDR3 comprises 12 residues. The V gene lost 2 bases and the J gene lost 10 bases, with 11 bases spanning the gap. Here the CDR3 reads CASSFDGTAQYF. The DNA of the CDR3 is TGCGCCAGCAGCTTTGACGGGACGGCGCAGTATTTT.

In this sample, this clonotype turned up once. This chain connects TRBV29-1 to TRBJ2-5; 10 bases match TRBD1. The CDR3 length is 15 residues. V shed 3 bases, J shed 2 bases, and the junction held 6 bases outside the gene matches. Germline loops: CDR1 SQVTM, CDR2 ANQGSEA. The CDR3 sequence is CSVETGTGAQETQYF. The CDR3, as DNA: TGCAGCGTTGAGACGGGGACAGGGGCTCAAGAGACCCAGTACTTC.

This clonotype appeared a few times. V usage is TRBV6-2 or TRBV6-3 and J usage is TRBJ2-1; 11 bases align to TRBD2. CDR1 and CDR2 (germline): MNHEY, SVGEGT. The CDR3 consists of 16 residues. Germline trimming cut 0 bases from V and 10 bases from J; bases unmatched to any gene: 8. CDR3 in amino acids: CASSYSSGRGMGEQFF. The CDR3 DNA sequence: TGTGCCAGCAGTTACTCTAGCGGGAGGGGAATGGGGGAGCAGTTCTTC.

The rearrangement joins TRBV7-9 to TRBJ1-3; no clear D gene. This CDR3 has 17 amino acids. The germline V gene has CDR1 SEHNR and CDR2 FQNEAQ (reference sequence). V dropped 5 bases and J dropped 0 bases, with 17 bases sitting between them. The CDR3 loop is CASSVTLRVISGNTIYF. The CDR3 DNA reads TGTGCCAGCAGCGTTACCCTAAGGGTGATCTCTGGAAACACCATATATTTT.

The rearrangement uses TRBV4-1 and TRBJ2-1, with a weak D call TRBD2 (6 bases). CDR1 MGHRA and CDR2 YSYEKL come from the germline V gene. V was cut by 0 bases and J by 0 bases, with 15 bases left in between. The CDR3 runs to 18 residues. CDR3 amino acids: CASSQDQLAASSYNEQFF. The CDR3 coding sequence is TGCGCCAGCAGCCAAGATCAACTAGCCGCAAGCTCCTACAATGAGCAGTTCTTC.

This sequence joins TRBV7-9 and TRBJ2-7; 10 bases are a match to TRBD2. The CDR3 extends over 16 amino acids. The germline gives CDR1 SEHNR, CDR2 FQNEAQ (reference sequence). Trimming cost V 0 bases and J 1 base; bases outside gene matches: 3. CDR3 in DNA: TGTGCCAGCAGCTTAGCAGCGGGAGGGAGGTCCTACGAGCAGTACTTC. Its translation: CASSLAAGGRSYEQYF.

This clonotype occurred a few times. This chain's CDR3 is CATSDSREVEKLFF. CDR3 coding DNA: TGTGCCACCAGTGATTCCCGGGAAGTTGAAAAACTGTTTTTT. The chain is built from TRBV24-1 and TRBJ1-4; D unclear. CDR3 size: 14 residues. Trimming cost V 2 bases and J 7 bases, with 10 bases left between them. Germline V gives CDR1 KGHDR, CDR2 SFDVKD.

This clonotype was counted a few times. V is TRBV7-9 and J is TRBJ1-4; TRBD1 matches at 8 bases. V lost 7 bases and J lost 0; bases outside the gene matches: 16. Looked up from germline, CDR1 is SEHNR and CDR2 is FQNEAQ (reference sequence). The CDR3 is made up of 19 amino acids. The CDR3 nucleotides read TGTGCCAGCACCAGGAGGACAGGGACGACTTTTACAACTAATGAAAAACTGTTTTTT. The encoded protein is CASTRRTGTTFTTNEKLFF.

This clonotype appeared a few times. The chain links TRBV19 to TRBJ2-7, with 7 bases fitting TRBD1. The CDR3 extends over 17 amino acids. The V gene's germline CDR1 is LNHDA and CDR2 SQIVND (reference sequence). V dropped 1 base and J dropped 1; count of bases not matched to a gene: 10. The CDR3 DNA follows: TGTGCCAGTAGTATAGGCGCCGACAGGGTTGTATCCTACGAGCAGTACTTC. It specifies CASSIGADRVVSYEQYF.

The chain uses TRBV7-8 and TRBJ2-7; possible D gene TRBD2, 6 bases. The CDR3 totals 16 residues. The germline V and J ends were trimmed by 5 bases and 0 bases, with 17 bases remaining between them. Per germline, CDR1 SGHVS and CDR2 FQNEAQ. The CDR3 region is CASSVEGLASSYEQYV. CDR3 nucleotide sequence: TGTGCCAGCAGCGTTGAGGGACTGGCAAGCTCCTACGAGCAGTACGTC.